A single T cell receptor beta chain is shown here with its context. This clone was seen a handful of times. No cognate antigen has been identified for it. Qualities for individual bases were not recorded, and no much larger clone is one base off. Per the publication, the time point label means: about 28 days (+/-7) after the second vaccine dose. AZD1222 recipients given second doses at about 4 weeks or at about 12 weeks were pooled, since spike-specific TCR depth and breadth were not found to differ between the two schedules. Vaccinee samples were obtained from the UK trials COV001 and COV002, which included a single-blind randomized controlled phase 2/3 trial of AZD1222 (ChAdOx1 nCoV-19) in healthy adults. For TCRbeta chain sequencing, PBMC samples from trial participants were taken at day 0 and at day 28 after the second dose. The CDR3 regions of human TCRbeta chains were analyzed by immunosequencing. The authors processed their data as follows. Repertoire TCRs were matched against a reference library of SARS-CoV-2-specific TCRs generated with the MIRA antigen-specificity platform. Breadth was defined as the fraction of unique TCRs that were SARS-CoV-2-associated, and depth was defined as the fraction of total T cells that were SARS-CoV-2-associated. Using the MIRA data, each spike-specific TCR was assigned both to the spike region to which the TCR was reactive and to a CD4 or CD8 class. Log10-transformed breadth and depth values were compared by one-way ANOVA with Sidak's multiple comparisons tests. This immuneACCESS table, as held by TCRdb, lists in-frame sequences with V and J called but not all clones. Of the missing ones, under half trace to an unresolved V gene in checked studies; the others have no known cause. The V and J calls and clone size are taken from that table; D and trimming were inferred from the DNA. The sample table shows approximately 150,000 clones, and 80% to 95% are seen once. Of the sample, 1.5% to 2% is held by the ten largest clones.

The data belong to a study of T cell responses to AZD1222 COVID-19 vaccine listed by TCRdb under 2021. For context, the study as a whole: TCR sequencing was performed for roughly 250 trial participants, of whom 207 were given two doses of AZD1222 and approximately 25 were given two doses of MenACWY control vaccine. Enrollment into the trials was organized by age into subgroups of 18-55, 56-69 and 70-plus years, and those subgroups contained roughly 150, 30 and 60 TCR-sequenced participants, respectively. The investigation overall reported the following: Reportedly, almost half of the unique spike-specific TCRs recognized epitopes lying outside the regions that are mutated in the B.1.351 and B.1.1.7 variants. Conclusions about previously exposed vaccinees were limited because only six AZD1222 recipients were SARS-CoV-2 seropositive at baseline. Participants were mostly white British and included more females than males, and it was suggested by the authors that clonal diversity may have been underestimated. Because no samples from the day 14 peak response were available, repertoires could be characterized only after the peak T cell response. After two AZD1222 doses, spike-specific TCR breadth and depth were significantly higher than at day 0 and than in MenACWY recipients. The vaccine-associated CD4 TCRs covered the entire spike protein, and the dominant responses fell in regions 160-218 and 743-854. In the small 56-69-year group, the increase in depth fell short of significance, most likely because of low power.

The CDR3 starts with the cysteine, ends with the phenylalanine, and has 16 residues. Of all the DNA, just the CDR3 is kept, 48 bases in frame from base 1. Reading the germline V gene (reference sequence) gives CDR1 SEHNR and CDR2 FQNEAQ. Here V drops 3 bases and J drops 3 bases, and the junction holds 7 bases not matched to any gene. The TCR comes from an adult who received the AZD1222 COVID-19 vaccine. Sequencing was performed on peripheral blood, taken 28 days after the second AZD1222 dose. This sequence uses TRBV7-9 and TRBJ1-4, and 7 bases in between align with TRBD1. At the DNA level, the sequence is TGTGCCAGCAGCTTTGGGCAGGGGGATGCTAATGAAAAACTGTTTTTT. This translates into CASSFGQGDANEKLFF.